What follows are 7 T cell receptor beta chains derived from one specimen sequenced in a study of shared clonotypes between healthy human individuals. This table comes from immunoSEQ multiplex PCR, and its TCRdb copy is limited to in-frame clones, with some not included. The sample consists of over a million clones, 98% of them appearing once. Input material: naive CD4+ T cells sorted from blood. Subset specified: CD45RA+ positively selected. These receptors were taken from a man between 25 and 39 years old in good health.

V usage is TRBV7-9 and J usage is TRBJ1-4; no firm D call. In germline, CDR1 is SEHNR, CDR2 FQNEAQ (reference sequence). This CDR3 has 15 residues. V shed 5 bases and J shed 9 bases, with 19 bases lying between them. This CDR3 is CASSQDQSAAQKLFF. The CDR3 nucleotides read TGTGCCAGCAGCCAAGACCAATCAGCAGCTCAAAAACTGTTTTTT.

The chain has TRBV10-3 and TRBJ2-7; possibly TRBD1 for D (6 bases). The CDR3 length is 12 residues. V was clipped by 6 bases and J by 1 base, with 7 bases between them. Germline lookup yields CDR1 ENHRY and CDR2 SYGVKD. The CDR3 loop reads CAIRDRSYEQYF. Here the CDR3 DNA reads TGTGCCATCAGGGACAGATCCTACGAGCAGTACTTC.

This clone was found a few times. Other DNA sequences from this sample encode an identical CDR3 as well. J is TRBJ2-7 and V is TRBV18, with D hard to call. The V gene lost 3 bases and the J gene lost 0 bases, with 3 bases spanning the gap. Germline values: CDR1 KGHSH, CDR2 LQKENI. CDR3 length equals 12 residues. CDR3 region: CASSPSSYEQYF. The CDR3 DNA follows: TGTGCCAGCTCACCTAGCTCCTACGAGCAGTACTTC.

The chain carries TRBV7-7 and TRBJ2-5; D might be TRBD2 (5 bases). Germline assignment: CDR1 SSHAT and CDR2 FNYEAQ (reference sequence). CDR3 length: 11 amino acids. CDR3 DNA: TGTGCTACCGGGAATCAAGAGACCCAGTACTTC. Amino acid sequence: CATGNQETQYF. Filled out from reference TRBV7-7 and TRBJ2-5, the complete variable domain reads GAGVSQSPRYKVTKRGQDVTLRCDPISSHATLYWYQQALGQGPEFLTYFNYEAQPDKSGLPSDRFSAERPEGSISTLTIQRTEQRDSAMYRCATGNQETQYFGPGTRLLVL.

The CDR3 region has the DNA TGTGCCATCAGTGAACCAGCGGGAGGACACAATGAGCAGTTCTTC. Encoded protein: CAISEPAGGHNEQFF. J is TRBJ2-1 and V is TRBV10-3, with 9 bases fitting TRBD2. Per germline, CDR1 ENHRY and CDR2 SYGVKD. The CDR3 covers 15 residues. The ends lost 3 bases at V and 5 bases at J; junction bases unmatched: 5.

The CDR3 region has the DNA TGTGCCAGCAGCCACCCTACAGATACGCAGTATTTT. This translates into CASSHPTDTQYF. This chain uses TRBV16 with TRBJ2-3; no clear D. The CDR3 covers 12 residues. V lost 3 bases and J 3 bases, leaving 4 bases between the germline ends. The germline gives CDR1 KGHSY, CDR2 FQNENV.

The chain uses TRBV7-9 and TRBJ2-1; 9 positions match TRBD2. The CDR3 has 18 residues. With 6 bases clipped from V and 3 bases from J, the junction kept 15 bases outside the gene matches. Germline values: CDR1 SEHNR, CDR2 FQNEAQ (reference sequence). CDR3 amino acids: CASSPEGTLREGYNEQFF. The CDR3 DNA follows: TGTGCCAGCAGTCCTGAGGGAACTTTGCGGGAGGGCTACAATGAGCAGTTCTTC.